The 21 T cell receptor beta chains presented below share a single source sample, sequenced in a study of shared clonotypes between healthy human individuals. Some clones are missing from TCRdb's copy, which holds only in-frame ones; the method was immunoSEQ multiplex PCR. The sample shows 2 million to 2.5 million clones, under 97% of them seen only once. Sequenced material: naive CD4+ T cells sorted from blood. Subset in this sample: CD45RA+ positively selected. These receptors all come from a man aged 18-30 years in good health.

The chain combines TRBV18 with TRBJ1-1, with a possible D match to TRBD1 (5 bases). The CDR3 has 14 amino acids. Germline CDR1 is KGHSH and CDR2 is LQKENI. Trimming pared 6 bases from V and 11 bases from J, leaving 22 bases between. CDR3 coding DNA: TGTGCCAGCTCCCTGGGACTTGGGGAATCGGGTGCTTTCTTT. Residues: CASSLGLGESGAFF. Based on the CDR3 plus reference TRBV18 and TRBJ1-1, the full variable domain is NAGVMQNPRHLVRRRGQEARLRCSPMKGHSHVYWYRQLPEEGLKFMVYLQKENIIDESGMPKERFSAEFPKEGPSILRIQQVVRGDSAAYFCASSLGLGESGAFFGQGTRLTVV.

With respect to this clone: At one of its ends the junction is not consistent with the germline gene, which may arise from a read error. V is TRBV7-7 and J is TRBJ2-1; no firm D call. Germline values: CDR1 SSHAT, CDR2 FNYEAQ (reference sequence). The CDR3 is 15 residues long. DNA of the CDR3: TGTGCTAGCAGCTTAGTCGGCGGAGCATACAATGAGCAGTTCTTC. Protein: CASSLVGGAYNEQFF.

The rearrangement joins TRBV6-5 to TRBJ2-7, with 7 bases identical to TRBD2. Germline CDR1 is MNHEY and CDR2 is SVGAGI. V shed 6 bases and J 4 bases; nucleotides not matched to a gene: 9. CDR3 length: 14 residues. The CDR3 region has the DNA TGTGCCAGCAGGGAGGGCGGGAGTGGGTACGAGCAGTACTTC. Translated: CASREGGSGYEQYF.

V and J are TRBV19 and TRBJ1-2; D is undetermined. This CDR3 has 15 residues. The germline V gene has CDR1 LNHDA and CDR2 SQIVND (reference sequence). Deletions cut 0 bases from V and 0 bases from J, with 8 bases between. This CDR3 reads CASSIEAVTNYGYTF. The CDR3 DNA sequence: TGTGCCAGTAGTATAGAAGCAGTCACTAACTATGGCTACACCTTC.

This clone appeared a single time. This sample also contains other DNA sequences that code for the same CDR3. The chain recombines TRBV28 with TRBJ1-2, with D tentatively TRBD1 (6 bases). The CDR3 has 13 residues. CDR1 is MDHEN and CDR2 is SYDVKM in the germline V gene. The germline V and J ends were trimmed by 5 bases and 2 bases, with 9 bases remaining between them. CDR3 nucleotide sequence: TGTGCCAGCAGTCAGGACAGAAACTATGGCTACACCTTC. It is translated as CASSQDRNYGYTF.

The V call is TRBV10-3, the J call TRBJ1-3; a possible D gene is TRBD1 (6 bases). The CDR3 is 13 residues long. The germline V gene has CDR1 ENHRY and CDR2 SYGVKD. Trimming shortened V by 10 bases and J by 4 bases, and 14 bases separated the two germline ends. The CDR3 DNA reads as TGTGCCACAGGCCCGACAGGCGGAAACACCATATATTTT. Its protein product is CATGPTGGNTIYF.

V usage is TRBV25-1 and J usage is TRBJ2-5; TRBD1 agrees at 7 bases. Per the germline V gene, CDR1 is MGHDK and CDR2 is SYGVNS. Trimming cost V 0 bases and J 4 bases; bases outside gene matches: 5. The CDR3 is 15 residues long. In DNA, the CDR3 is TGTGCCAGCAGTGAATATAGGGGGCCTACAGAGACCCAGTACTTC. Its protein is CASSEYRGPTETQYF.

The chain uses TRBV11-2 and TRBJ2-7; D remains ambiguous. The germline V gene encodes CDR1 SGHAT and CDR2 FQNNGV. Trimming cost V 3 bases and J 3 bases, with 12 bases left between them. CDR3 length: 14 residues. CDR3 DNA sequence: TGTGCCAGCAGCTTTGACTCAACGAGCTACGAGCAGTACTTC. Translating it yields CASSFDSTSYEQYF.

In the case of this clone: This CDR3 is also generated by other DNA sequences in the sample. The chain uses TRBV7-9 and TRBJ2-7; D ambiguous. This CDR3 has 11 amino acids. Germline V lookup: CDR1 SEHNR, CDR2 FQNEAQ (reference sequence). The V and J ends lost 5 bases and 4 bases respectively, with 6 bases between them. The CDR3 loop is CASSHGYEQYF. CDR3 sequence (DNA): TGTGCCAGCAGCCACGGGTACGAGCAGTACTTC.

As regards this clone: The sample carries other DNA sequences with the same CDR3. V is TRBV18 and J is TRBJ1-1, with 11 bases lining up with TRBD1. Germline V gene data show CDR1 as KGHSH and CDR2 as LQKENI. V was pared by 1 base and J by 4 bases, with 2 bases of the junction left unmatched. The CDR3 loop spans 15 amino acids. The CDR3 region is CASSPLGQGATEAFF. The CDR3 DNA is TGTGCCAGCTCACCACTTGGACAGGGGGCCACTGAAGCTTTCTTT.

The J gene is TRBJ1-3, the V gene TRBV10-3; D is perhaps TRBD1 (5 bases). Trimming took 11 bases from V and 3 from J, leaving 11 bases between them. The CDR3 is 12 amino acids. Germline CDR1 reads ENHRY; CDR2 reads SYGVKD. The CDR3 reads CAAGGFGNTIYF. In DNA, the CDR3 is TGTGCCGCGGGGGGGTTTGGAAACACCATATATTTT.

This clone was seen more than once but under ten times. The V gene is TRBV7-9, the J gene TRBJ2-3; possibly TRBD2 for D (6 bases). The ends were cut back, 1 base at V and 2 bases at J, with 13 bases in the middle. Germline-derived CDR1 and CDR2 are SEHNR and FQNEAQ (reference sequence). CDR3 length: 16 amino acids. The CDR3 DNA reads TGTGCCAGCAGCTTAGTGGTCGGGAGCGACACAGATACGCAGTATTTT. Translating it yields CASSLVVGSDTDTQYF.

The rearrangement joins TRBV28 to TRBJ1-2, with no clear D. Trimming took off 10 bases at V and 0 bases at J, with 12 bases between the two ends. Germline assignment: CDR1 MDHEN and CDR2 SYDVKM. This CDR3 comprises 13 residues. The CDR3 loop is CAINGRTNYGYTF. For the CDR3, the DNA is TGTGCCATCAATGGACGGACTAACTATGGCTACACCTTC.

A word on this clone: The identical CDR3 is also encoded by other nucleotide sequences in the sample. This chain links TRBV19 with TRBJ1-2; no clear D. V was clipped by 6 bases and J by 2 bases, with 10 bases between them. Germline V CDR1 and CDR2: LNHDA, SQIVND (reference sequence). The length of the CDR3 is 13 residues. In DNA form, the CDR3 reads TGTGCCAGTAGCCGCGGGCCGAACTATGGCTACACCTTC. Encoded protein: CASSRGPNYGYTF.

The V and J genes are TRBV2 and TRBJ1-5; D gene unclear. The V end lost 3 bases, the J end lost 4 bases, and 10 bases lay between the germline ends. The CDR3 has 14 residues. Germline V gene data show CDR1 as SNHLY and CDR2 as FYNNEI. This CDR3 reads CASSESTENQPQHF. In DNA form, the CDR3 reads TGTGCCAGCAGTGAGAGTACGGAGAATCAGCCCCAGCATTTT. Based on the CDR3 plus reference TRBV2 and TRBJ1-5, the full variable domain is EPEVTQTPSHQVTQMGQEVILRCVPISNHLYFYWYRQILGQKVEFLVSFYNNEISEKSEIFDDQFSVERPDGSNFTLKIRSTKLEDSAMYFCASSESTENQPQHFGDGTRLSIL.

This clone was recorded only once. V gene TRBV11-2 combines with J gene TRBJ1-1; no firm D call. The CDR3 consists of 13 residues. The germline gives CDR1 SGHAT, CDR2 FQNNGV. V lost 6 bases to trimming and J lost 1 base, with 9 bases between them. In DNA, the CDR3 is TGTGCCAGCAGTATAACTCCGAACACTGAAGCTTTCTTT. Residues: CASSITPNTEAFF.

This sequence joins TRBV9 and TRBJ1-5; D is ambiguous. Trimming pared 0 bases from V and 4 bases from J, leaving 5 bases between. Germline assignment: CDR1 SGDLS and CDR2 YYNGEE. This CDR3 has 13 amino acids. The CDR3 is CASSVGENQPQHF. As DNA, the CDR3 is TGTGCCAGCAGCGTAGGGGAAAATCAGCCCCAGCATTTT.

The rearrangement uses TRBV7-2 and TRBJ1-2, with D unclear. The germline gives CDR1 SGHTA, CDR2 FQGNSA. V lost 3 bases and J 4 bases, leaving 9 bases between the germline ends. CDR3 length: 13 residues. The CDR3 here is CASSFYGGYGYTF. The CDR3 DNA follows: TGTGCCAGCAGCTTCTACGGAGGCTATGGCTACACCTTC.

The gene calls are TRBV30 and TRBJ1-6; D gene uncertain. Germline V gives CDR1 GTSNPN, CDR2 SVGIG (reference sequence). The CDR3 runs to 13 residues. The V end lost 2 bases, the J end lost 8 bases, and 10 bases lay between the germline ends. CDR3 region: CAWSQQWDSPLHF. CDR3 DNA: TGTGCCTGGAGTCAACAATGGGATTCACCCCTCCACTTT.

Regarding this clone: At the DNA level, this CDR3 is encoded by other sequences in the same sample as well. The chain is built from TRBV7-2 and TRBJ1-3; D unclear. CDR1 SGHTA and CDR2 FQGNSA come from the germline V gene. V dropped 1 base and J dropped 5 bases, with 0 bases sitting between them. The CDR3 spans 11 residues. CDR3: CASSLGNTIYF. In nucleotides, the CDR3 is TGTGCCAGCAGCTTAGGAAACACCATATATTTT.

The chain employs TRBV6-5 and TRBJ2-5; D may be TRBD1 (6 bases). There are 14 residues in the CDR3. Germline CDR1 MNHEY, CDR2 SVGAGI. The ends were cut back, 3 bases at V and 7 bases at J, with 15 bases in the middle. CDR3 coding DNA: TGTGCCAGCAGTTATGACAGGTCGGAAGTGACCCAGTACTTC. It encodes CASSYDRSEVTQYF.